This T cell receptor beta chain is drawn from a study of blood T cell repertoires in COVID-19. Overall study context: Samples taken during acute and convalescent COVID-19 were collected in the United States, Italy and Spain.

In germline, CDR1 is MNHEY, CDR2 SVGEGT. The trim removed 5 bases at V and 2 bases at J, leaving 4 bases unmatched. The CDR3 runs to 14 residues. In the original workflow: Estimated nucleated cell counts came from reference gene primer amplification. Produced via immunoSEQ multiplex PCR; TCRdb's table is partial and in-frame only. That table supplies the V and J calls and clone size; D and trimming were determined from the DNA. The table lists more than 150,000 clones, more than 80% of them singletons. Material for sequencing was peripheral blood. The receptor was derived from a woman older than 75 with COVID-19, enrolled during active disease. The chain is built from TRBV6-2 or TRBV6-3 and TRBJ2-3; 7 nucleotides agree with TRBD2. CDR3 residues: CASSPTSVTDTQYF. The CDR3 DNA reads as TGTGCCAGCAGTCCAACTAGCGTCACAGATACGCAGTATTTT.